This TCR beta chain was captured in a study of blood T cell repertoires in COVID-19. Using immunoSEQ multiplex PCR, the repertoire was profiled, and TCRdb retains in-frame clones only, with some absent. The sample contains approximately 330,000 clones, nearly 90% of which appear only once. The CDR3 has 15 amino acids. Germline loops: CDR1 MDHEN, CDR2 SYDVKM. V shed 4 bases, J shed 1 base, and the junction held 6 bases outside the gene matches. V gene TRBV28 combines with J gene TRBJ2-5, with 7 bases matching TRBD1. The sequence was collected from a woman between 35 and 50 years old with COVID-19, enrolled during active disease. Sequencing used peripheral blood. CDR3 protein: CASSSGTVSQETQYF. CDR3 nucleotides: TGTGCCAGCAGTTCGGGGACAGTAAGCCAAGAGACCCAGTACTTC.